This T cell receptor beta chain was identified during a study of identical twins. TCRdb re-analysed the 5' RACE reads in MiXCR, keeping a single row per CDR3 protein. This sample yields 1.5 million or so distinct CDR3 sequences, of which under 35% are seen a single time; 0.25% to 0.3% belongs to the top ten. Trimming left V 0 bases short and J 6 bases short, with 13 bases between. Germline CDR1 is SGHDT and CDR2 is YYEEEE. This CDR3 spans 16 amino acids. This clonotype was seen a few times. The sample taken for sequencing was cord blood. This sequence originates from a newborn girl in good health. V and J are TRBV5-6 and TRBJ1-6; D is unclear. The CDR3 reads CASSLGRTWGNSPLHF. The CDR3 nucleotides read TGTGCCAGCAGCTTGGGTAGGACCTGGGGTAATTCACCCCTCCACTTT.